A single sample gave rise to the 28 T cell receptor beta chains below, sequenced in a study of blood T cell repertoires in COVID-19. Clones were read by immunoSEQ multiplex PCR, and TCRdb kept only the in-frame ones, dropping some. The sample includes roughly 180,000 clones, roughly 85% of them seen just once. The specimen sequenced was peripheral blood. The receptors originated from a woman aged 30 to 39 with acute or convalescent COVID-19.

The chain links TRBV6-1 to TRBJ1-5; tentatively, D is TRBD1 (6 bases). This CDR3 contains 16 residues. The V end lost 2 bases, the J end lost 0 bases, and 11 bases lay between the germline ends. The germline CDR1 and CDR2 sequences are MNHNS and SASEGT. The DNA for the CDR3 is TGTGCCAGCAGTGAACTCGGACAGAGTAGCAATCAGCCCCAGCATTTT. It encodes CASSELGQSSNQPQHF.

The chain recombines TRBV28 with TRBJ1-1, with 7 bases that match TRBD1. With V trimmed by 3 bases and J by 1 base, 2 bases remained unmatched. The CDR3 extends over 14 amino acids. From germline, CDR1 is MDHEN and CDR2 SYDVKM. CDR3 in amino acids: CASSLGQKNTEAFF. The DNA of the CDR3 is TGTGCCAGCAGTTTGGGACAGAAGAACACTGAAGCTTTCTTT.

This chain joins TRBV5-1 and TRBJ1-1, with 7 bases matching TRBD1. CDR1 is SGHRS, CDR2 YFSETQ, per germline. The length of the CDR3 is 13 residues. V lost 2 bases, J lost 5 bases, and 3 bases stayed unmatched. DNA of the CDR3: TGCGCCAGCAGCTTCTCAGGGGGGACTGAAGCTTTCTTT. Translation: CASSFSGGTEAFF.

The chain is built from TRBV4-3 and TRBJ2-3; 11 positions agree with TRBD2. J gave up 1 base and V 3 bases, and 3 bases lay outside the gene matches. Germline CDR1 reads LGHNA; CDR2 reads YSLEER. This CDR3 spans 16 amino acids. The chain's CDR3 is CASSQGLADGTDTQYF. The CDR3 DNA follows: TGCGCCAGCAGCCAGGGACTAGCGGATGGCACAGATACGCAGTATTTT.

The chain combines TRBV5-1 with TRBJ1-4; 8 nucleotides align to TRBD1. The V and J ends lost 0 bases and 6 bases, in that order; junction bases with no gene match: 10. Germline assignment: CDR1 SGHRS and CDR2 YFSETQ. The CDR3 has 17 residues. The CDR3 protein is CASSLGQGTSRDEKLFF. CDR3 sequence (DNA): TGCGCCAGCAGCTTGGGACAGGGGACGAGTAGGGATGAAAAACTGTTTTTT.

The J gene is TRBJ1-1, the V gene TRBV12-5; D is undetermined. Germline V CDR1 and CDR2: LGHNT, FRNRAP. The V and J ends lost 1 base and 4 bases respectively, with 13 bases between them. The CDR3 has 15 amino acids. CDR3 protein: CASGLGRGRTTEAFF. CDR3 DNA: TGTGCTAGTGGTTTGGGGAGAGGGAGGACCACTGAAGCTTTCTTT.

CDR3 in DNA: TGTGCCAGCAGCCACGCTAAAGGGGAGGTGGGGGCCAAAAACATTCAGTACTTC. It specifies CASSHAKGEVGAKNIQYF. This chain joins TRBV21-1 and TRBJ2-4; TRBD2 was called by the table and not checked on the DNA. TRBV21-1 is recorded as a pseudogene. The CDR3 is 18 residues long.

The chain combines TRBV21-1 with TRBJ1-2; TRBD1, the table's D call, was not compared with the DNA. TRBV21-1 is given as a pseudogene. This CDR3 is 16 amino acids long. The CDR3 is CASSKPPGTGAYGYTF. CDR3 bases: TGTGCCAGCAGCAAACCCCCGGGAACAGGGGCGTATGGCTACACCTTC.

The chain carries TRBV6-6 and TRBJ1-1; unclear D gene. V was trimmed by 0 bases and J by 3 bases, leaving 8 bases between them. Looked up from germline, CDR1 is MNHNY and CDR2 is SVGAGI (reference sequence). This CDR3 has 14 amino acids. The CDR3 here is CASSYSGRDTEAFF. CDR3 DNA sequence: TGTGCCAGCAGTTACTCGGGGAGAGACACTGAAGCTTTCTTT.

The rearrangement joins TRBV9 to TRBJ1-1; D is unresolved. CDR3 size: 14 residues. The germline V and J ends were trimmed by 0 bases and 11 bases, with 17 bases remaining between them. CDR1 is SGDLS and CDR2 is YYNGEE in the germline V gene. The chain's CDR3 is CASSVDSSPLGAFF. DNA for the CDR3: TGTGCCAGCAGCGTAGATAGCAGCCCCCTTGGGGCTTTCTTT.

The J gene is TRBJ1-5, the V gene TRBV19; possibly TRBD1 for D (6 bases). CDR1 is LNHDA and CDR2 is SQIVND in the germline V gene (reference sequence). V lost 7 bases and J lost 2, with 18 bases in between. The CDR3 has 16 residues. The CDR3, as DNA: TGTGCCAGTACCACGAGGGGGGGCACAGGCAATCAGCCCCAGCATTTT. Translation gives CASTTRGGTGNQPQHF.

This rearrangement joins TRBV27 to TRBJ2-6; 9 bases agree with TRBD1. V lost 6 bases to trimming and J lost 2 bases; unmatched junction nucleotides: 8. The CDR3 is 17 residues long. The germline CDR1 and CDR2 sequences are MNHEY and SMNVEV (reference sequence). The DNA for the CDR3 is TGTGCCAGCAGGGCCGGGACAGGGTCCCCTGGGGCCAACGTCCTGACTTTC. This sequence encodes CASRAGTGSPGANVLTF.

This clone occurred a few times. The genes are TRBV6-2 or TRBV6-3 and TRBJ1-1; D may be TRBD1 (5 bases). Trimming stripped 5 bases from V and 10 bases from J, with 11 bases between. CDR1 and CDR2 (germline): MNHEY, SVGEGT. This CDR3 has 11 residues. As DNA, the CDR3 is TGTGCCAGCAGTACAGGTGCAGTAGCTTTCTTT. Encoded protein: CASSTGAVAFF.

The CDR3 DNA is TGTGCCTGGAATAGGGGTAGCACAGATACGCAGTATTTT. Protein product: CAWNRGSTDTQYF. The chain couples TRBV30 to TRBJ2-3, with D perhaps TRBD1 (5 bases). Germline loops: CDR1 GTSNPN, CDR2 SVGIG (reference sequence). CDR3 length: 13 residues. The V and J ends lost 4 bases and 0 bases respectively, with 8 bases between them.

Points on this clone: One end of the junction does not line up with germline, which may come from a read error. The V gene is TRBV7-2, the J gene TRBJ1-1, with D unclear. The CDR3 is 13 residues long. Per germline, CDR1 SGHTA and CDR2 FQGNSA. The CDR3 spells CASSLRGNAEAFF. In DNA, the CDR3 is TGTGCCAGCAGCTTAAGAGGGAACGCTGAAGCTTTCTTT.

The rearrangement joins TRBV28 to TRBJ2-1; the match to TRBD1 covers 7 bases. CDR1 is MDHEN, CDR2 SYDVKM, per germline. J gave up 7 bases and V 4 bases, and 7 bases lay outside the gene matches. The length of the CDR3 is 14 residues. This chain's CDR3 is CASSSSLTGNEQFF. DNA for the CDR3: TGTGCCAGCAGTTCTAGCCTGACAGGGAATGAGCAGTTCTTC.

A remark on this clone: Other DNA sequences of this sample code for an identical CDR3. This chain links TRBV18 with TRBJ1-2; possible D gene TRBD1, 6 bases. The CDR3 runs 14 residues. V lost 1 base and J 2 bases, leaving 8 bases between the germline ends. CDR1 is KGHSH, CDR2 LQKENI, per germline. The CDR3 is CASSPLGQNYGYTF. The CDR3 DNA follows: TGTGCCAGCTCACCACTCGGACAGAACTATGGCTACACCTTC. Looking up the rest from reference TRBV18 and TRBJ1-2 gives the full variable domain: NAGVMQNPRHLVRRRGQEARLRCSPMKGHSHVYWYRQLPEEGLKFMVYLQKENIIDESGMPKERFSAEFPKEGPSILRIQQVVRGDSAAYFCASSPLGQNYGYTFGSGTRLTVV.

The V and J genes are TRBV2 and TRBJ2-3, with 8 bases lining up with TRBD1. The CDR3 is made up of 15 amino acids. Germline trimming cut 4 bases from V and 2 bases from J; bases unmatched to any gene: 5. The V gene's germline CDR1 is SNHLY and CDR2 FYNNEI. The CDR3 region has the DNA TGTGCCAGCAGTGGGGGCAGGGGGCCCACAGATACGCAGTATTTT. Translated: CASSGGRGPTDTQYF. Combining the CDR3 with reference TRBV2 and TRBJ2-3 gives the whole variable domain EPEVTQTPSHQVTQMGQEVILRCVPISNHLYFYWYRQILGQKVEFLVSFYNNEISEKSEIFDDQFSVERPDGSNFTLKIRSTKLEDSAMYFCASSGGRGPTDTQYFGPGTRLTVL.

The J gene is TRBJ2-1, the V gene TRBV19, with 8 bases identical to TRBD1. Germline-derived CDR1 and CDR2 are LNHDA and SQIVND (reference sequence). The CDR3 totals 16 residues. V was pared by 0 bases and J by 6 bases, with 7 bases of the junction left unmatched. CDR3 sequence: CASSIDLWTGLNEQFF. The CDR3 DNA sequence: TGTGCCAGTAGTATAGATCTATGGACAGGGCTCAATGAGCAGTTCTTC.

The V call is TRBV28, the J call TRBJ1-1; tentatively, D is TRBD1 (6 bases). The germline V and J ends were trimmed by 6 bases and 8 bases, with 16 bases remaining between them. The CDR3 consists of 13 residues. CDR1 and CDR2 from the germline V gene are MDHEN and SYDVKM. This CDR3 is CASSPNGQREAFF. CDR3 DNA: TGTGCCAGCAGCCCTAATGGACAGAGAGAAGCTTTCTTT.

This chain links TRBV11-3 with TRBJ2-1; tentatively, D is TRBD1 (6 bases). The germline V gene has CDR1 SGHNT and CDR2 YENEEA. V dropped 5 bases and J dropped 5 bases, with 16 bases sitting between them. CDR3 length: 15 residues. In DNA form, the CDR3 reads TGTGCCAGCAGCCCTGGGACATTCTCAAACAATGAGCAGTTCTTC. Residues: CASSPGTFSNNEQFF.

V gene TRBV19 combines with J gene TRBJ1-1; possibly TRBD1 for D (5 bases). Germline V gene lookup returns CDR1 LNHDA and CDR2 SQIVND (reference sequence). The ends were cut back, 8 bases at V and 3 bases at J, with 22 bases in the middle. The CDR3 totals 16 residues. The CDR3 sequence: CASRQGGWYWDTEAFF. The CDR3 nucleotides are TGTGCCAGTCGGCAGGGAGGTTGGTATTGGGACACTGAAGCTTTCTTT.

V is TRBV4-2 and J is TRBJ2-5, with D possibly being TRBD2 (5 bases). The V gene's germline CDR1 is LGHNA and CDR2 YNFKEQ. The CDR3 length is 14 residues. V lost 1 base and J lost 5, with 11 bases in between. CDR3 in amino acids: CASSQVMTGETQYF. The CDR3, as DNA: TGTGCCAGCAGCCAAGTGATGACGGGGGAGACCCAGTACTTC.

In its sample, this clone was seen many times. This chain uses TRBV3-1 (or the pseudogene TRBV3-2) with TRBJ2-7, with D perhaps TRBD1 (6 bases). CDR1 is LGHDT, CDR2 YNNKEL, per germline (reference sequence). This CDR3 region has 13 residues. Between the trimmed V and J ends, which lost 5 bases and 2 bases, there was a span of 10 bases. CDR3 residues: CASSKTGTYEQYF. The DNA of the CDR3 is TGTGCCAGCAGCAAAACAGGGACCTACGAGCAGTACTTC.

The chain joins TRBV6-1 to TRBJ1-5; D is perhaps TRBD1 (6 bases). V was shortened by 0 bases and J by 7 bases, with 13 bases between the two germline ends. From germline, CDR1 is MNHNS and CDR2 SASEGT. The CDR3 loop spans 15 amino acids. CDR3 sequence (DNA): TGTGCCAGCAGTGAAGCCCCCTCAGGGGAACAGCCCCAGCATTTT. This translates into CASSEAPSGEQPQHF.

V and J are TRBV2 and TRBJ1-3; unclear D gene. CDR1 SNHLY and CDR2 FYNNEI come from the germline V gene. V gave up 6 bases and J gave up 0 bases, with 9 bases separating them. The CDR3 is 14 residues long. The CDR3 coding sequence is TGTGCCAGCAGAATCTTTAGCTCTGGAAACACCATATATTTT. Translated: CASRIFSSGNTIYF.

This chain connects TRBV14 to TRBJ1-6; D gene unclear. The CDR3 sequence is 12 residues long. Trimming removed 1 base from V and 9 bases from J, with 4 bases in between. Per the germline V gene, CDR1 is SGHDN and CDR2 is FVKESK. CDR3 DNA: TGTGCCAGCAGCCAAGTCTCTTCACCCCTCCACTTT. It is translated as CASSQVSSPLHF.

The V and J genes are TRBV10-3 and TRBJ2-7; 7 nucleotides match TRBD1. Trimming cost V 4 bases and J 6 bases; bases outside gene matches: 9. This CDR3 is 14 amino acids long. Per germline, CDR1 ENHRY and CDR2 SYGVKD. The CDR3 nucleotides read TGTGCCATCAGTGGAGACAGGGCTTTTTTCGAGCAGTACTTC. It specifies CAISGDRAFFEQYF.